Presented here are 12 T cell receptor beta chains from one specimen sequenced in a study of regulatory T cells in long-lasting Graves disease. Arm-PCR of CDR3 regions and iRepertoire HTBI primers were used to build TCR beta libraries. From the multiplex PCR reads, TCRdb called clonotypes with MiXCR, one entry per CDR3 protein. The sample lists about half a million distinct CDR3 sequences, about 22% occurring once. Time point indicated: persistent/refractory GD, antithyroid drugs over 5 years with positive TRAb. The authors made the TCR library using RNA they extracted from PBMCs. The sequenced sample was peripheral blood mononuclear cells (PBMCs), obtained when the disease was refractory, from a patient treated with antithyroid drugs. These receptors were taken from a female donor with Graves disease.

The rearrangement joins TRBV30 to TRBJ1-1; D is possibly TRBD1 (5 bases). The CDR3 is made up of 10 amino acids. V lost 8 bases to trimming and J lost 10 bases, with 14 bases between them. Per the germline V gene, CDR1 is GTSNPN and CDR2 is SVGIG (reference sequence). The CDR3 sequence is CAAGFSGAFF. CDR3 nucleotides: TGTGCCGCAGGGTTTTCGGGAGCTTTCTTT.

Only a few counts were recorded for this clonotype. The chain joins TRBV5-1 to TRBJ1-1, with 7 nucleotides matching TRBD1. The CDR3 length is 15 residues. CDR1 and CDR2 from the germline V gene are SGHRS and YFSETQ. J gave up 1 base and V 5 bases, and 8 bases lay outside the gene matches. The CDR3 DNA follows: TGCGCCAGCAGTGCAACGGGACAGACGAACACTGAAGCTTTCTTT. Encoded protein: CASSATGQTNTEAFF.

This clonotype was observed at least ten times. V usage is TRBV2 and J usage is TRBJ2-7; 10 bases are shared with TRBD2. CDR1 and CDR2 (germline): SNHLY, FYNNEI. The CDR3 sequence is 15 residues long. The trim removed 6 bases at V and 0 bases at J, leaving 5 bases unmatched. The CDR3 loop reads CASRLSSGGSYEQYF. The CDR3 DNA reads TGTGCCAGCAGGTTGTCTAGCGGGGGCTCCTACGAGCAGTACTTC. Variable domain in full (rest from reference TRBV2 and TRBJ2-7): EPEVTQTPSHQVTQMGQEVILRCVPISNHLYFYWYRQILGQKVEFLVSFYNNEISEKSEIFDDQFSVERPDGSNFTLKIRSTKLEDSAMYFCASRLSSGGSYEQYFGPGTRLTVT.

This chain connects TRBV6-1 to TRBJ1-5, with D perhaps TRBD1 (6 bases). The CDR3 is made up of 14 amino acids. Trimming cost V 6 bases and J 7 bases, with 16 bases left between them. Germline assignment: CDR1 MNHNS and CDR2 SASEGT. CDR3 in DNA: TGTGCCAGCAGGACGATACAGGGAGAGCAGCCCCAGCATTTT. This sequence encodes CASRTIQGEQPQHF.

This clonotype was detected many times. V usage is TRBV28 and J usage is TRBJ1-5; TRBD1 might be the D (5 bases). Trimming took 2 bases from V and 7 from J, leaving 15 bases between them. Germline CDR1 and CDR2: MDHEN and SYDVKM. This CDR3 is 15 amino acids long. The CDR3 DNA sequence: TGTGCCAGCAGTTTAGGGGGGAACGGGAACCAGCCCCAGCATTTT. Amino acid sequence: CASSLGGNGNQPQHF.

V usage is TRBV20-1 and J usage is TRBJ1-5; D unclear. The V end lost 0 bases, the J end lost 9 bases, and 9 bases lay between the germline ends. CDR3 length: 12 residues. Germline lookup yields CDR1 DFQATT and CDR2 SNEGSKA (reference sequence). CDR3 loop: CSARDGWGPQHF. The DNA of the CDR3 is TGCAGTGCTAGAGATGGGTGGGGGCCCCAGCATTTT.

This clonotype was seen at least ten times. The CDR3 loop reads CASSEDYTEAFF. The DNA for the CDR3 is TGTGCCAGCAGTGAAGATTACACTGAAGCTTTCTTT. The V and J genes are TRBV6-1 and TRBJ1-1, with D unresolved. V lost 1 base and J 3 bases, leaving 3 bases between the germline ends. CDR1 and CDR2 (germline): MNHNS, SASEGT. The CDR3 is 12 amino acids.

This rearrangement joins TRBV20-1 to TRBJ2-5; 8 bases fit TRBD1. The CDR3 is 13 amino acids. V lost 6 bases to trimming and J lost 4 bases; unmatched junction nucleotides: 7. Germline V lookup: CDR1 DFQATT, CDR2 SNEGSKA (reference sequence). In DNA form, the CDR3 reads TGCAGTGCCCCGGACAGGGCGGTAGAGACCCAGTACTTC. This sequence encodes CSAPDRAVETQYF.

This clonotype was detected many times. This sequence joins TRBV12-3 or TRBV12-4 and TRBJ1-1; perhaps TRBD1 as D (6 bases). V was trimmed by 3 bases and J by 10 bases, leaving 18 bases between them. This CDR3 is built from 14 residues. This CDR3 is CASSFSRQASVAFF. In DNA form, the CDR3 reads TGTGCCAGCAGTTTTTCCCGACAGGCTTCCGTAGCTTTCTTT.

This clonotype appeared a few times. The chain's CDR3 is CASSLNGGTNTGELFF. As DNA, the CDR3 is TGTGCCAGCAGCTTAAACGGGGGAACGAACACCGGGGAGCTGTTTTTT. J is TRBJ2-2 and V is TRBV7-8, with D perhaps TRBD2 (6 bases). This CDR3 spans 16 amino acids. Germline CDR1 and CDR2: SGHVS and FQNEAQ. V was cut by 2 bases and J by 0 bases, with 10 bases left in between.

Remarks on this clonotype: Being one base from a much bigger clone, this may be a read error. This sequence joins TRBV5-1 and TRBJ2-2; D may correspond to TRBD1 or TRBD2 (5 bases each). The CDR3 loop spans 16 amino acids. CDR1 and CDR2 (germline): SGHRS, YFSETQ. Trimming took 4 bases from V and 6 from J, leaving 19 bases between them. The CDR3 DNA reads TGCGCCAGCAGCCTGTCCGGGGCAGGGCTTTCCGGGGAGCTGTTTTTT. Translation: CASSLSGAGLSGELFF.

In its sample, this clonotype was seen a few times. V and J are TRBV6-2 or TRBV6-3 and TRBJ1-5, with D possibly matching TRBD1 (5 bases). This CDR3 spans 19 amino acids. Trimming took off 2 bases at V and 0 bases at J, with 20 bases between the two ends. Germline values: CDR1 MNHEY, CDR2 SVGEGT. The DNA of the CDR3 is TGTGCCAGCAGTTACCCAGGGAGAACAGCAATTTATAGCAATCAGCCCCAGCATTTT. This translates into CASSYPGRTAIYSNQPQHF.